The subject of this entry is one T cell receptor beta chain. Its antigen is unknown. The sample comes from a study of cytomegalovirus exposure and HLA in healthy donors. Study at large: Out of 150 million to 200 million T cells, an earlier analysis found about 120 million unique TCR beta sequences in total. The study, taken as a whole, reports: The number of N-insertions in an Asian-associated ancestry cluster was reportedly below the 666-donor mean in a later analysis. While the bulk of TCR sequences proved rare, some public TCRs turned up in many donors. Sequencing had likely introduced a cluster of highly shared sequence variants as an artifact.

CDR3 length equals 14 residues. V was trimmed by 3 bases and J by 0 bases, leaving 6 bases between them. In germline, CDR1 is LNHDA, CDR2 SQIVND (reference sequence). The PCR was carried out with 60 Vbeta primers and 13 Jbeta primers. Method: immunoSEQ multiplex PCR; TCRdb's copy keeps in-frame clones and lacks some. The table shows about 150,000 clones, with approximately 80% occurring only once. Material for sequencing was PBMCs. The chain uses TRBV19 and TRBJ1-3; D not certain. This TCR derives from a woman between 50 and 59 years old in good health and CMV-seropositive. The CDR3 loop reads CASSMSNSGNTIYF. The CDR3, as DNA: TGTGCCAGTAGTATGAGCAACTCTGGAAACACCATATATTTT.